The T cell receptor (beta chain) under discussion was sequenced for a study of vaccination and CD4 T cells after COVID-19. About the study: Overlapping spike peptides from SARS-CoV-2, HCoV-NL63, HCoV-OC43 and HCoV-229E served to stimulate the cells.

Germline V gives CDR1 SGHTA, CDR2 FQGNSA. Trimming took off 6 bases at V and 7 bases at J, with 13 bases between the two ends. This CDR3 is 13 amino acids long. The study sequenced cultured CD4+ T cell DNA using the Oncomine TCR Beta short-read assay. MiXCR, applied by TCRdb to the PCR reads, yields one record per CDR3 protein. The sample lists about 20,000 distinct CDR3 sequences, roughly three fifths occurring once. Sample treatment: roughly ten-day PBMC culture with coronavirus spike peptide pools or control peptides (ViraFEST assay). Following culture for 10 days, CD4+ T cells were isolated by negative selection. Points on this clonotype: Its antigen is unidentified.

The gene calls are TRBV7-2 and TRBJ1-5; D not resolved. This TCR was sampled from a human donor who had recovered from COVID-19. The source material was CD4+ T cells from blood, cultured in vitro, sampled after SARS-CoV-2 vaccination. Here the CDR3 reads CASSLRQDQPQHF. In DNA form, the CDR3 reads TGTGCCAGCAGTTTACGTCAGGACCAGCCCCAGCATTTT. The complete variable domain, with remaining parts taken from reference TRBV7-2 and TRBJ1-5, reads GAGVSQSPSNKVTEKGKDVELRCDPISGHTALYWYRQSLGQGLEFLIYFQGNSAPDKSGLPSDRFSAERTGGSVSTLTIQRTQQEDSAVYLCASSLRQDQPQHFGDGTRLSIL.